One sample yielded the 16 T cell receptor beta chains listed below, sequenced in a study of T cells in Graves' hyperthyroidism and ophthalmopathy. Authors of the study amplified TCR beta CDR3 regions from RNA transcripts. HTBI primers were the set used in a first-round RT-PCR of the TCR CDR3. MiXCR, applied by TCRdb to the multiplex PCR reads, yields one record per CDR3 protein. The table lists about 580,000 distinct CDR3 sequences, approximately 14% of them singletons. What was sequenced was blood. The receptors stem from a woman under 40 with Graves' hyperthyroidism that later progressed to Graves' ophthalmopathy.

As to this clonotype: Compared with germline, one end of the junction differs, possibly owing to a read error. The chain employs TRBV18 and TRBJ1-4, with D perhaps matching TRBD1 (6 bases). CDR1 is KGHSH and CDR2 is LQKENI in the germline V gene. There are 13 residues in the CDR3. CDR3 nucleotide sequence: TGTGCCAGCTCTCCACAGGGAGGCGAAAAACTGTTTTTT. Its translation is CASSPQGGEKLFF.

This clonotype was seen repeatedly, ten times or more. This sequence joins TRBV12-3 or TRBV12-4 and TRBJ2-7; D unresolved. There are 12 residues in the CDR3. With 7 bases removed from V and 6 bases from J, the gap between germline ends came to 13 bases. The CDR3 sequence is CASNTLSTEQYF. CDR3 sequence (DNA): TGTGCCAGCAACACTCTATCTACCGAGCAGTACTTC.

The table lists this clonotype with a few counts. The rearrangement joins TRBV19 to TRBJ1-3, with 8 bases that match TRBD1. Germline V CDR1 and CDR2: LNHDA, SQIVND (reference sequence). CDR3 length equals 14 residues. The CDR3 DNA reads TGTGGTGCTACAGGACAGGGCTCTGGAAACACCATATATTTT. Encoded protein: CGATGQGSGNTIYF.

This clonotype was counted many times. V and J are TRBV27 and TRBJ1-1; D is ambiguous. The CDR3 contains 14 residues. The germline gives CDR1 MNHEY, CDR2 SMNVEV (reference sequence). Trimming removed 5 bases from V and 0 bases from J, with 10 bases in between. Here the CDR3 DNA reads TGTGCCAGCAGTACCCCAGGACTGAACACTGAAGCTTTCTTT. Its protein product is CASSTPGLNTEAFF.

There are many counts of this clonotype. The chain is built from TRBV6-1 and TRBJ2-1, with D tentatively TRBD1 or TRBD2 (8 bases each). Germline V lookup: CDR1 MNHNS, CDR2 SASEGT. The CDR3 sequence is 18 residues long. Between the trimmed V and J ends, which lost 6 bases and 2 bases, there was a span of 23 bases. This CDR3 reads CASSYRGSSGRAYNEQFF. For the CDR3, the DNA is TGTGCCAGCAGCTACAGGGGGTCCAGCGGGAGAGCCTACAATGAGCAGTTCTTC.

This clonotype was recorded at least ten times. This chain joins TRBV6-1 and TRBJ1-5, with D tentatively TRBD1 (6 bases). This CDR3 is 14 amino acids long. Germline V lookup: CDR1 MNHNS, CDR2 SASEGT. Trimming took off 2 bases at V and 2 bases at J, with 7 bases between the two ends. In DNA, the CDR3 is TGTGCCAGCAGTGAATACAGGGGCAATCAGCCCCAGCATTTT. It translates to CASSEYRGNQPQHF.

This clonotype came up a few times. A clone one base away is much larger, so this may be a read error. The chain recombines TRBV28 with TRBJ1-1, with D possibly TRBD1 on 5 matching bases. The germline V and J ends were trimmed by 8 bases and 1 base, with 8 bases remaining between them. Per the germline V gene, CDR1 is MDHEN and CDR2 is SYDVKM. The CDR3 consists of 12 residues. The CDR3 region is CASVGANTEAFF. As DNA, the CDR3 is TGTGCCAGCGTTGGGGCGAACACTGAAGCTTTCTTT.

This chain uses TRBV3-1 with TRBJ2-7; D is undetermined. From germline, CDR1 is LGHDT and CDR2 YNNKEL (reference sequence). This CDR3 is 14 amino acids long. V lost 3 bases, J lost 1 base, and 10 bases lay in between. The CDR3: CASSHPKTSYEQYF. For the CDR3, the DNA is TGTGCCAGCAGCCATCCAAAAACTTCCTACGAGCAGTACTTC.

The DNA of the CDR3 is TGTGCCAGTAGTCCCAGCCCAGGGAGAGACACTGAAGCTTTCTTT. Protein sequence: CASSPSPGRDTEAFF. The V gene is TRBV19, the J gene TRBJ1-1; D may be TRBD1 (5 bases). CDR3 length: 15 amino acids. Germline lookup yields CDR1 LNHDA and CDR2 SQIVND (reference sequence). Between the trimmed V and J ends, which lost 5 bases and 3 bases, there was a span of 16 bases.

This clonotype was observed a few times. A much larger clone is a single base away; this may be a read error. The chain combines TRBV7-9 with TRBJ1-1; unclear D gene. The germline V gene has CDR1 SEHNR and CDR2 FQNEAQ (reference sequence). CDR3 size: 13 residues. With 5 bases removed from V and 3 bases from J, the gap between germline ends came to 10 bases. The CDR3 loop is CASSPRSDTEAFF. In DNA, the CDR3 is TGTGCCAGCAGCCCACGGAGTGACACTGAAGCTTTCTTT.

V and J are TRBV9 and TRBJ2-3, with D perhaps TRBD2 (7 bases). V was trimmed by 4 bases and J by 1 base, leaving 16 bases between them. The CDR3 length is 16 residues. Germline CDR1 SGDLS, CDR2 YYNGEE. The CDR3 loop reads CASSSPGGRGTDTQYF. The CDR3, as DNA: TGTGCCAGCAGCTCTCCCGGGGGGCGAGGCACAGATACGCAGTATTTT.

This clonotype was seen at least ten times. This sequence joins TRBV18 and TRBJ2-5, with D unresolved. CDR1 KGHSH and CDR2 LQKENI come from the germline V gene. The CDR3 is 13 residues long. The V gene lost 3 bases and the J gene lost 4 bases, with 9 bases spanning the gap. The CDR3 DNA reads as TGTGCCAGCTCACCCCCCAATGGAGAGACCCAGTACTTC. Residues: CASSPPNGETQYF.

This clonotype appeared many times. The rearrangement joins TRBV12-3 or TRBV12-4 to TRBJ2-7; maybe TRBD2 (5 bases). Deletions cut 7 bases from V and 4 bases from J, with 11 bases between. This CDR3 has 12 amino acids. CDR3 loop: CASTLEGYEQYF. The CDR3 bases are TGTGCCAGCACTCTCGAGGGATACGAGCAGTACTTC.

This clonotype occurred many times. The chain carries TRBV7-9 and TRBJ2-3; TRBD1 might be the D (6 bases). The germline V gene encodes CDR1 SEHNR and CDR2 FQNEAQ (reference sequence). Trimming removed 5 bases at V and 0 bases at J, with 12 bases between. The CDR3 sequence is 15 residues long. Written as DNA, the CDR3 is TGTGCCAGCAGCCAGGACAGTTCTAGCACAGATACGCAGTATTTT. Translating it yields CASSQDSSSTDTQYF.

The sample holds a few counts of this clonotype. This chain uses TRBV30 with TRBJ2-3; unclear D gene. The CDR3 totals 14 residues. Trimming left V 1 base short and J 2 bases short, with 10 bases between. CDR1 and CDR2 (germline): GTSNPN, SVGIG (reference sequence). The CDR3 nucleotides are TGTGCCTGGAGTGCGGCGATGCACACAGATACGCAGTATTTT. Its protein product is CAWSAAMHTDTQYF.

The chain carries TRBV28 and TRBJ1-2; perhaps TRBD1 as D (6 bases). Germline assignment: CDR1 MDHEN and CDR2 SYDVKM. CDR3 length: 16 amino acids. V lost 4 bases and J lost 6, with 21 bases in between. This CDR3 is CASSSGAFDRLNGYTF. CDR3 DNA sequence: TGTGCCAGCAGTTCCGGGGCATTCGACAGGTTGAATGGCTACACCTTC.